The 15 T cell receptor beta chains given below trace back to one sample, sequenced in a study of OX40 agonist ivuxolimab in advanced cancers. Sequencing was performed with immunoSEQ multiplex PCR; in TCRdb, only in-frame clones are kept and a portion is missing. The top ten clones hold 73% of a sample with 10,000 to 15,000 clones, approximately 92% of them seen once. The specimen was CD4+ or CD8+ T cells sorted from blood, collected in a trial of the OX40 agonist ivuxolimab. The source is an adult with an advanced solid tumor such as melanoma, head and neck, liver or kidney cancer.

This clone was picked up one time. The genes are TRBV4-2 and TRBJ2-5; 9 bases line up with TRBD2. Trimming took 0 bases from V and 4 from J; bases not matched to a gene: 6. The CDR3 sequence is 16 residues long. Germline V gene sequence: CDR1 LGHNA, CDR2 YNFKEQ. DNA of the CDR3: TGTGCCAGCAGCCAAGAGGCGGGAGGGCCAGGAGAGACCCAGTACTTC. This sequence encodes CASSQEAGGPGETQYF.

The rearrangement joins TRBV4-3 to TRBJ2-1, with D unclear. There are 15 residues in the CDR3. The V and J ends lost 1 base and 7 bases respectively, with 14 bases between them. The V gene's germline CDR1 is LGHNA and CDR2 YSLEER. In DNA, the CDR3 is TGCGCCAGCAGCCAAGCTCCCGACCCGGTGAATGAGCAGTTCTTC. Residues: CASSQAPDPVNEQFF.

This rearrangement joins TRBV6-5 to TRBJ2-7, with 8 bases lining up with TRBD2. Trimming at V came to 11 bases and at J to 7 bases, leaving 13 bases not matched to a gene. CDR1 MNHEY and CDR2 SVGAGI come from the germline V gene. The CDR3 is 13 residues long. The CDR3 sequence is CAAGGLASKEQYF. Written as DNA, the CDR3 is TGTGCCGCCGGCGGACTAGCCTCGAAGGAGCAGTACTTC.

The V and J genes are TRBV7-3 and TRBJ1-6, with no clear D. Per germline, CDR1 SGHTA and CDR2 FQGTGA. The V gene lost 4 bases and the J gene lost 0 bases, with 13 bases spanning the gap. The CDR3 loop spans 17 amino acids. The CDR3 DNA sequence: TGTGCCAGCAGCTACCCAACGAGGAGCTCCTATAATTCACCCCTCCACTTT. Amino acids: CASSYPTRSSYNSPLHF.

The chain is built from TRBV4-1 and TRBJ2-7, with 11 bases aligning to TRBD1. The V and J ends lost 1 base and 3 bases, in that order; junction bases with no gene match: 2. In germline, CDR1 is MGHRA, CDR2 YSYEKL. The length of the CDR3 is 15 residues. The CDR3, as DNA: TGCGCCAGCAGCCAAGGGGACAGGGGGTTCTACGAGCAGTACTTC. Protein product: CASSQGDRGFYEQYF.

The chain carries TRBV28 and TRBJ2-5; 7 positions agree with TRBD2. The J call is in doubt because the DNA end fits TRBJ2-7 better. Germline V gene lookup returns CDR1 MDHEN and CDR2 SYDVKM. This CDR3 comprises 14 residues. The CDR3 region is CASALASNTYEQYF. As DNA, the CDR3 is TGTGCCAGCGCACTAGCGTCAAACACCTACGAGCAGTACTTC.

V gene TRBV7-2 combines with J gene TRBJ2-3; tentative D call: TRBD2 (5 bases). Trimming shortened V by 1 base and J by 4 bases, and 9 bases separated the two germline ends. The CDR3 is 14 residues long. In germline, CDR1 is SGHTA, CDR2 FQGNSA. The CDR3 DNA sequence: TGTGCCAGCAGCTTAGGGAGGAACGCAGATACGCAGTATTTT. Translation gives CASSLGRNADTQYF.

Only a few counts were recorded for this clone. The chain couples TRBV29-1 to TRBJ2-7; the D gene is possibly TRBD2 (5 bases). There are 15 residues in the CDR3. Between the trimmed V and J ends, which lost 4 bases and 0 bases, there was a span of 16 bases. Germline CDR1 is SQVTM and CDR2 is ANQGSEA. The CDR3 nucleotides read TGCAGCGTTGTAGCAGCGGCCAAACCCTCCTACGAGCAGTACTTC. Translating gives CSVVAAAKPSYEQYF.

The V and J genes are TRBV11-2 and TRBJ1-4; D possibly corresponds to TRBD1 (5 bases). This CDR3 spans 13 amino acids. Between the trimmed V and J ends, which lost 4 bases and 8 bases, there was a span of 11 bases. CDR1 SGHAT and CDR2 FQNNGV come from the germline V gene. As DNA, the CDR3 is TGTGCCAGCAGCTCGCAAGGGGAAGAAAAACTGTTTTTT. This codes for CASSSQGEEKLFF.

This clone ranks as medium-sized. The chain has TRBV9 and TRBJ2-3, with D tentatively TRBD1 or TRBD2 (6 bases each). V lost 4 bases and J 9 bases, leaving 12 bases between the germline ends. The CDR3 runs 12 residues. CDR1 is SGDLS, CDR2 YYNGEE, per germline. CDR3 in DNA: TGTGCCAGCAGCACCGGGGGCAACACGCAGTATTTT. Amino acids: CASSTGGNTQYF.

The chain employs TRBV30 and TRBJ2-7, with 7 bases identical to TRBD2. Germline trimming cut 0 bases from V and 2 bases from J; bases unmatched to any gene: 4. The length of the CDR3 is 14 residues. Germline V gene data show CDR1 as GTSNPN and CDR2 as SVGIG (reference sequence). The CDR3 loop is CAWSVGGGAYEQYF. The CDR3 bases are TGTGCCTGGAGTGTTGGTGGGGGGGCCTACGAGCAGTACTTC.

The chain links TRBV6-5 to TRBJ2-5; D perhaps matches TRBD2 (6 bases). Trimming removed 6 bases at V and 3 bases at J, with 14 bases between. CDR1 is MNHEY and CDR2 is SVGAGI in the germline V gene. There are 14 residues in the CDR3. CDR3 nucleotide sequence: TGTGCCAGCAGCCAGCAAGGGACTGAAGAGACCCAGTACTTC. Amino acid sequence: CASSQQGTEETQYF.

The rearrangement links TRBV29-1 to TRBJ1-4; 7 nucleotides align to TRBD1. CDR1 is SQVTM, CDR2 ANQGSEA, per germline. The CDR3 totals 15 residues. Trimming took 0 bases from V and 5 from J; bases not matched to a gene: 6. The CDR3: CSVEDSGQTNEKLFF. Written as DNA, the CDR3 is TGCAGCGTTGAAGATTCGGGACAGACAAATGAAAAACTGTTTTTT.

This rearrangement joins TRBV19 to TRBJ1-1, with no clear D. CDR1 and CDR2 (germline): LNHDA, SQIVND (reference sequence). V gave up 6 bases and J gave up 10 bases, with 18 bases separating them. This CDR3 contains 13 residues. The CDR3 nucleotides are TGTGCCAGTAGCCCGGGGTACGGTGGATTAGCTTTCTTT. Amino acids: CASSPGYGGLAFF. Based on the CDR3 plus reference TRBV19 and TRBJ1-1, the full variable domain is DGGITQSPKYLFRKEGQNVTLSCEQNLNHDAMYWYRQDPGQGLRLIYYSQIVNDFQKGDIAEGYSVSREKKESFPLTVTSAQKNPTAFYLCASSPGYGGLAFFGQGTRLTVV.

The CDR3 spells CAKNRDRVSIYNEQFF. CDR3 in DNA: TGTGCCAAAAACCGGGACAGGGTTTCGATATACAATGAGCAGTTCTTC. This rearrangement joins TRBV2 to TRBJ2-1; TRBD1 aligns across 9 bases. From germline, CDR1 is SNHLY and CDR2 FYNNEI. The trim removed 10 bases at V and 4 bases at J, leaving 14 bases unmatched. The CDR3 is 16 amino acids. Combining the CDR3 with reference TRBV2 and TRBJ2-1 gives the whole variable domain EPEVTQTPSHQVTQMGQEVILRCVPISNHLYFYWYRQILGQKVEFLVSFYNNEISEKSEIFDDQFSVERPDGSNFTLKIRSTKLEDSAMYFCAKNRDRVSIYNEQFFGPGTRLTVL.